Sequencing of this TCR beta chain was carried out in a study of cytomegalovirus exposure and HLA in healthy donors. Across the study: A prior analysis found roughly 110 million unique TCR beta sequences from around 190 million T cells.

Study outcomes and limitations: Exclusion applied to some V segments, including TRBV6-2 and TRBV6-3, as they were indistinguishable. As a later analysis showed, several of the most significant clusters appeared to be linked to common viral pathogens.

Of note for this clone: Its antigen is still unknown.

Amplification used 60 Vbeta primers and 13 Jbeta primers. Libraries were prepared by immunoSEQ multiplex PCR; TCRdb keeps only in-frame clonotypes and omits some of them. The profile covers around 99,000 clones, with roughly 80% appearing a single time and roughly 3% taken by the ten largest. V was cut by 11 bases and J by 5 bases, with 13 bases left in between. The CDR3 has 11 residues. CDR1 is LGHNT and CDR2 is FRNRAP in the germline V gene. This clonotype was sampled from a man younger than 45 in good health and CMV-seropositive. The chain joins TRBV12-5 to TRBJ2-7, with TRBD2 as a possible D gene (5 bases). Sequences were obtained from PBMCs. As DNA, the CDR3 is TGTGCTCGGGGAAGTGACGACGAGCAGTACTTC. It yields the protein CARGSDDEQYF. Complete variable domain (other parts from reference TRBV12-5 and TRBJ2-7): DARVTQTPRHKVTEMGQEVTMRCQPILGHNTVFWYRQTMMQGLELLAYFRNRAPLDDSGMPKDRFSAEMPDATLATLKIQPSEPRDSAVYFCARGSDDEQYFGPGTRLTVT.